The 15 T cell receptor beta chains presented below share a single source sample, sequenced in a study of graft-versus-host responses after intestinal transplantation. No antigens are known for them. Some clones are missing from TCRdb's copy, which holds only in-frame ones; the method was immunoSEQ multiplex PCR. The data contain over 100,000 clones, approximately 92% of them singletons. This specimen consisted of unstimulated CD4+ T cells sorted from spleen or lymph node cells, obtained before transplant. These TCRs come from a human donor who was the organ donor for an intestinal transplant.

CDR3 sequence (DNA): TGTGCCAGTAGTGCACACACAGATACGCAGTATTTT. This translates into CASSAHTDTQYF. The rearrangement links TRBV19 to TRBJ2-3, with D hard to call. Trimming took 5 bases from V and 2 from J, leaving 5 bases between them. The CDR3 consists of 12 residues. CDR1 and CDR2 (germline): LNHDA, SQIVND (reference sequence). Complete variable domain (other parts from reference TRBV19 and TRBJ2-3): DGGITQSPKYLFRKEGQNVTLSCEQNLNHDAMYWYRQDPGQGLRLIYYSQIVNDFQKGDIAEGYSVSREKKESFPLTVTSAQKNPTAFYLCASSAHTDTQYFGPGTRLTVL.

The gene calls are TRBV6-5 and TRBJ2-7; D gene ambiguous. Germline loops: CDR1 MNHEY, CDR2 SVGAGI. The CDR3 is 13 amino acids. The V and J ends lost 5 bases and 11 bases respectively, with 19 bases between them. The CDR3 nucleotides are TGTGCCAGCAGTCGGGCGGATTTGCCTCGAGAGTACTTC. Translating it yields CASSRADLPREYF.

This clone was detected only once. The rearrangement links TRBV11-2 to TRBJ2-1, with TRBD1 matching over 10 bases. CDR1 is SGHAT and CDR2 is FQNNGV in the germline V gene. This CDR3 comprises 16 residues. V lost 4 bases, J lost 2 bases, and 5 bases stayed unmatched. This CDR3 is CASSSRDRGAYNEQFF. CDR3 DNA sequence: TGTGCCAGCAGCTCCCGGGACAGGGGAGCCTACAATGAGCAGTTCTTC.

The chain couples TRBV27 to TRBJ1-2, with 9 positions matching TRBD1. Per germline, CDR1 MNHEY and CDR2 SMNVEV (reference sequence). The ends lost 8 bases at V and 0 bases at J; junction bases unmatched: 10. The CDR3 spans 16 residues. The CDR3 nucleotides read TGTGCCAGCCACGGACAGGGGATTCTAACTAACTATGGCTACACCTTC. Translating it yields CASHGQGILTNYGYTF.

The chain links TRBV5-1 to TRBJ2-7; D is ambiguous. The germline V and J ends were trimmed by 2 bases and 0 bases, with 12 bases remaining between them. The CDR3 has 15 amino acids. From germline, CDR1 is SGHRS and CDR2 YFSETQ. CDR3 protein: CASSFASPSSYEQYF. CDR3 nucleotides: TGCGCCAGCAGCTTTGCGAGTCCCAGCTCCTACGAGCAGTACTTC.

V is TRBV11-2 and J is TRBJ2-1; 16 bases agree with TRBD2. Germline V gives CDR1 SGHAT, CDR2 FQNNGV. This CDR3 contains 15 residues. Trimming removed 3 bases from V and 8 bases from J; junction bases left unmatched: 1. The CDR3 DNA is TGTGCCAGCAGCTTGGGACTAGCGGGAGGGGATGAGCAGTTCTTC. This gives the protein CASSLGLAGGDEQFF.

J is TRBJ2-2 and V is TRBV11-2; either TRBD1 or TRBD2 may supply D (7 bases each). This CDR3 contains 17 residues. CDR1 is SGHAT and CDR2 is FQNNGV in the germline V gene. The V gene lost 5 bases and the J gene lost 0 bases, with 16 bases spanning the gap. The CDR3 DNA reads TGTGCCAGCAGCCAGGGGGGGACAGTCACGAACACCGGGGAGCTGTTTTTT. Protein sequence: CASSQGGTVTNTGELFF.

This chain links TRBV10-3 with TRBJ2-1; a weak D match, TRBD2 (6 bases). Deletions cut 4 bases from V and 9 bases from J, with 13 bases between. This CDR3 contains 13 residues. The germline gives CDR1 ENHRY, CDR2 SYGVKD. This CDR3 is CAISGRERSEQFF. The CDR3 DNA is TGTGCCATCAGTGGCCGGGAGAGGAGTGAGCAGTTCTTC.

The CDR3 DNA reads as TGTGCCAGCAGTTCCCAGCCAGGGGACCCCTCCTCTGGAAACACCATATATTTT. Translating it yields CASSSQPGDPSSGNTIYF. The genes are TRBV28 and TRBJ1-3; TRBD1 is a possible D gene (6 bases). The V and J ends lost 4 bases and 0 bases respectively, with 19 bases between them. Germline V CDR1 and CDR2: MDHEN, SYDVKM. The CDR3 extends over 18 amino acids.

The CDR3 DNA reads as TGCGCCAGCAGCTTGGTGCTAGCGGGAGGGCACTACGAGCAGTACTTC. As protein: CASSLVLAGGHYEQYF. V and J are TRBV5-1 and TRBJ2-7, with TRBD2 matching 12 bases. The trim removed 0 bases at V and 3 bases at J, leaving 4 bases unmatched. This CDR3 is 16 amino acids long. The germline V gene encodes CDR1 SGHRS and CDR2 YFSETQ.

The chain is built from TRBV4-3 and TRBJ2-5; 8 bases agree with TRBD2. The CDR3 has 14 amino acids. The V segment lost 2 bases and the J segment 4 bases; nucleotides outside the gene matches: 3. Germline assignment: CDR1 LGHNA and CDR2 YSLEER. The CDR3 reads CASSQNGLAETQYF. CDR3 nucleotides: TGCGCCAGCAGCCAAAACGGACTAGCAGAGACCCAGTACTTC.

The chain carries TRBV6-1 and TRBJ2-1; 7 bases match TRBD1. The junction had 13 bases not matched to a gene; V was cut back by 7 bases and J by 7 bases. Germline values: CDR1 MNHNS, CDR2 SASEGT. CDR3 length equals 15 residues. CDR3 nucleotide sequence: TGTGCCAGCACCTTTTCAGCCGGGACAGTGAATGAGCAGTTCTTC. Residues: CASTFSAGTVNEQFF.

This clone was seen just once. The V gene is TRBV9, the J gene TRBJ2-7; the D gene could be TRBD1 or TRBD2 (5 bases each). Germline CDR1 SGDLS, CDR2 YYNGEE. Trimming removed 6 bases at V and 5 bases at J, with 21 bases between. The CDR3 runs to 15 residues. CDR3 sequence reads: CASTRGLSATNEQYF. Here the CDR3 DNA reads TGTGCCAGCACCCGGGGCCTCTCCGCAACGAACGAGCAGTACTTC.

Concerning this clone: Different DNA sequences within this sample yield the same CDR3. The gene calls are TRBV27 and TRBJ2-1, with a weak D call TRBD2 (6 bases). The CDR3 is 15 amino acids. V lost 6 bases and J lost 4, with 16 bases in between. Germline CDR1 is MNHEY and CDR2 is SMNVEV (reference sequence). In DNA, the CDR3 is TGTGCCAGCAGGGTTAGCGGAAGGGAATACAATGAGCAGTTCTTC. Protein: CASRVSGREYNEQFF.

The V and J genes are TRBV19 and TRBJ1-5, with TRBD1 matching 12 bases. The junction had 8 bases not matched to a gene; V was cut back by 7 bases and J by 4 bases. Germline V gene data show CDR1 as LNHDA and CDR2 as SQIVND (reference sequence). The CDR3 sequence is 16 residues long. The CDR3 loop is CASTAGTGGLNQPQHF. The CDR3 nucleotides read TGTGCCAGTACCGCCGGGACAGGGGGCTTGAATCAGCCCCAGCATTTT.